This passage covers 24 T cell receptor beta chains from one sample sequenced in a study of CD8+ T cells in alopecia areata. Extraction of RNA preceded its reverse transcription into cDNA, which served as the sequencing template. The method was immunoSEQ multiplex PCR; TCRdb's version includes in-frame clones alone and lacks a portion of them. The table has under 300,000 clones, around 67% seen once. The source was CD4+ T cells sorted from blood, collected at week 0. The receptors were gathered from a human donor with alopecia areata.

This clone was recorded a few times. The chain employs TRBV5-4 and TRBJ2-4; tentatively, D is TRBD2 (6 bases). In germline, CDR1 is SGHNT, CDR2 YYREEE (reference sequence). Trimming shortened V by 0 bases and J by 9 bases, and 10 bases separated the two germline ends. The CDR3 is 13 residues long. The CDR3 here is CASSLGRAGIQYF. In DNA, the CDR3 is TGTGCCAGCAGCTTGGGGAGGGCAGGCATTCAGTACTTC.

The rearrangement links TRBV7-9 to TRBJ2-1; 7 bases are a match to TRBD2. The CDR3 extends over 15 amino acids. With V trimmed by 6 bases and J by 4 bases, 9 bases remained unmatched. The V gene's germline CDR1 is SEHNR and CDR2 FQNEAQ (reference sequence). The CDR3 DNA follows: TGTGCCAGCAGGCGGAGCGGGGATATGTACAATGAGCAGTTCTTC. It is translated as CASRRSGDMYNEQFF.

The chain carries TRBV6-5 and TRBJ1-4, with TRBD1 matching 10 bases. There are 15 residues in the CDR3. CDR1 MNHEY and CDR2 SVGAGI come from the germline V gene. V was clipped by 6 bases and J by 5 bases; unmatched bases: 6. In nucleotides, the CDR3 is TGTGCCAGCAGGGATCCGGGACAGGGGAATGAAAAACTGTTTTTT. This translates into CASRDPGQGNEKLFF.

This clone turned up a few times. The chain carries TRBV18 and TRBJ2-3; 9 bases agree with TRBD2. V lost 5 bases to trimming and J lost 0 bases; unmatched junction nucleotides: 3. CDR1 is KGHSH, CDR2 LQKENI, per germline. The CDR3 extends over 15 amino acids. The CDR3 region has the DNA TGTGCCAGCTCAGGTAGCGGGGGAAGCACAGATACGCAGTATTTT. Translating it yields CASSGSGGSTDTQYF.

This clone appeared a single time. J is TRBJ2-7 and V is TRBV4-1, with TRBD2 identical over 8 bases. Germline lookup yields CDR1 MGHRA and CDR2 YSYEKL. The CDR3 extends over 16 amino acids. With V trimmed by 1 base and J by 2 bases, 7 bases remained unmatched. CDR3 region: CASSQVASGHAYEQYF. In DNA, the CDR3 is TGCGCCAGCAGCCAAGTAGCTAGCGGGCATGCCTACGAGCAGTACTTC.

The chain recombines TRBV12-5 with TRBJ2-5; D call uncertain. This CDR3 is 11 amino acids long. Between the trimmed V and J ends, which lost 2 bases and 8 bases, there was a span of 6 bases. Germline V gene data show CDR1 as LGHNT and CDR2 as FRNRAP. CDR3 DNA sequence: TGTGCTAGTGGTTTGCCGGGCACCCAGTACTTC. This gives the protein CASGLPGTQYF.

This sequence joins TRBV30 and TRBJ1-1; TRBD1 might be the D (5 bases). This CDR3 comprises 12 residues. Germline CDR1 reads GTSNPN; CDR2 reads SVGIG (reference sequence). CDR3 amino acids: CARGRPNTEAFF. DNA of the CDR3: TGTGCACGGGGACGACCGAACACTGAAGCTTTCTTT. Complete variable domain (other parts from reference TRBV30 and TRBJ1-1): SQTIHQWPATLVQPVGSPLSLECTVEGTSNPNLYWYRQAAGRGLQLLFYSVGIGQISSEVPQNLSASRPQDRQFILSSKKLLLSDSGFYLCARGRPNTEAFFGQGTRLTVV.

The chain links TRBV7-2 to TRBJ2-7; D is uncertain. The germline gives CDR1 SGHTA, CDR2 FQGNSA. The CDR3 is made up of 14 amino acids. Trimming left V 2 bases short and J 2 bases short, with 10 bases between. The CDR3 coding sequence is TGTGCCAGCAGCTTATTAGCAGGTCCCTACGAGCAGTACTTC. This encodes CASSLLAGPYEQYF.

CDR3 nucleotide sequence: TGTGCCAGCAGCGTAACGAGAGCCACAGATACGCAGTATTTT. Translated, it gives CASSVTRATDTQYF. This chain connects TRBV9 to TRBJ2-3; D is uncertain. Germline V lookup: CDR1 SGDLS, CDR2 YYNGEE. The CDR3 runs to 14 residues. Trimming pared 1 base from V and 2 bases from J, leaving 8 bases between.

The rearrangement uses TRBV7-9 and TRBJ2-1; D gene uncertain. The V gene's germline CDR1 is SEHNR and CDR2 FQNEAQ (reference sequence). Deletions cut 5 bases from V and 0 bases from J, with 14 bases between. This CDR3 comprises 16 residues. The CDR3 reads CASSGRDTSSYNEQFF. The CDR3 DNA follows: TGTGCCAGCAGCGGAAGAGATACGAGCTCCTACAATGAGCAGTTCTTC.

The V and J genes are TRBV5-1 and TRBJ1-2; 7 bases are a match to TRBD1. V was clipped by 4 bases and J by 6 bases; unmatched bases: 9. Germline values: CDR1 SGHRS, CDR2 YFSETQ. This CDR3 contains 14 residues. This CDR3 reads CASSDLTGTDGYTF. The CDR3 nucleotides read TGCGCCAGCAGCGATCTGACAGGGACGGATGGCTACACCTTC.

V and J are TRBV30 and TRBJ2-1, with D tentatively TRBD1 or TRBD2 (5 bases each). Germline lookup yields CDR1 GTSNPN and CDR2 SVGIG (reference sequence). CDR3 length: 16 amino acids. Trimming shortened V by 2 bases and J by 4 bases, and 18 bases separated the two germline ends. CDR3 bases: TGTGCCTGGAGTCTACTCTCCGGGGCACGTTACAATGAGCAGTTCTTC. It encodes CAWSLLSGARYNEQFF. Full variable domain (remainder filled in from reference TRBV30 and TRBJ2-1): SQTIHQWPATLVQPVGSPLSLECTVEGTSNPNLYWYRQAAGRGLQLLFYSVGIGQISSEVPQNLSASRPQDRQFILSSKKLLLSDSGFYLCAWSLLSGARYNEQFFGPGTRLTVL.

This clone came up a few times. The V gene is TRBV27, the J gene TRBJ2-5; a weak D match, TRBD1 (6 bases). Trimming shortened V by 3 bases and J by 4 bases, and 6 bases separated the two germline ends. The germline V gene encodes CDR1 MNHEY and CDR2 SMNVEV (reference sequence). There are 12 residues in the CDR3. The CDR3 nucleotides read TGTGCCAGCAGTTTCAGGGGAGAGACCCAGTACTTC. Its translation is CASSFRGETQYF.

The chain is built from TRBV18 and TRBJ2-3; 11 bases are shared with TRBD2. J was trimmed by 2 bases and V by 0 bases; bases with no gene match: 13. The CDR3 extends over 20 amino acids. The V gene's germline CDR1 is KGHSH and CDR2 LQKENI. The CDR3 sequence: CASSPPRGTSGTYPTDTQYF. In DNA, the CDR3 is TGTGCCAGCTCACCACCGAGAGGGACTAGCGGAACATACCCCACAGATACGCAGTATTTT.

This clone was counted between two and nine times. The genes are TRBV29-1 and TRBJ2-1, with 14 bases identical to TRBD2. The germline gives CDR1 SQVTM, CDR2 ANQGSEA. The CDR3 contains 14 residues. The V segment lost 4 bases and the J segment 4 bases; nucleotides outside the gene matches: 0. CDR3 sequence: CSVGTSGGYNEQFF. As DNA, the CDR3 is TGCAGCGTTGGGACTAGCGGGGGGTACAATGAGCAGTTCTTC.

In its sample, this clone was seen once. The CDR3 region has the DNA TGCGCCAGCAGCTTGGAGGGACAGGGACCCTATGGCTACACCTTC. Protein: CASSLEGQGPYGYTF. This chain links TRBV5-1 with TRBJ1-2, with 9 bases lining up with TRBD1. Germline assignment: CDR1 SGHRS and CDR2 YFSETQ. This CDR3 contains 15 residues. V trimming: 0 bases; J trimming: 4 bases; junction bases outside the gene matches: 4.

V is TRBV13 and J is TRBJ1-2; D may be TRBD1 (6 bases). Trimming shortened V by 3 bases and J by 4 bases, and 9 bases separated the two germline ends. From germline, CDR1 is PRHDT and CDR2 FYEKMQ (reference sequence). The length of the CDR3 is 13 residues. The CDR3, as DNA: TGTGCCAGCAGCTTTGGCAGGGGCTATGGCTACACCTTC. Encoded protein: CASSFGRGYGYTF. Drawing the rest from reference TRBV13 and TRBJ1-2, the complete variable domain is AAGVIQSPRHLIKEKRETATLKCYPIPRHDTVYWYQQGPGQDPQFLISFYEKMQSDKGSIPDRFSAQQFSDYHSELNMSSLELGDSALYFCASSFGRGYGYTFGSGTRLTVV.

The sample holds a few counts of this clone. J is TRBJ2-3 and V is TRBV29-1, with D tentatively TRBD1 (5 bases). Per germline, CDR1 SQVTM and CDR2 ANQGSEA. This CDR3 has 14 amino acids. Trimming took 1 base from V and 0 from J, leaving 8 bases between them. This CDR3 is CSVEGAGSTDTQYF. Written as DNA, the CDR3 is TGCAGCGTTGAAGGGGCAGGGAGCACAGATACGCAGTATTTT.

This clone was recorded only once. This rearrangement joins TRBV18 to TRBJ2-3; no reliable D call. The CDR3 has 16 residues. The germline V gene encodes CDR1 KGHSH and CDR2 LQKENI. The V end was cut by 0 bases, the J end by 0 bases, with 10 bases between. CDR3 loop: CASSPPRSSSTDTQYF. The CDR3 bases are TGTGCCAGCTCACCACCGCGTAGCTCTAGCACAGATACGCAGTATTTT. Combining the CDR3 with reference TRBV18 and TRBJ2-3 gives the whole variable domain NAGVMQNPRHLVRRRGQEARLRCSPMKGHSHVYWYRQLPEEGLKFMVYLQKENIIDESGMPKERFSAEFPKEGPSILRIQQVVRGDSAAYFCASSPPRSSSTDTQYFGPGTRLTVL.

The CDR3 DNA follows: TGTGCCAGCAGCGGAAACGCGGGGGGGCGGCGCACCGGGGAGCTGTTTTTT. Its translation is CASSGNAGGRRTGELFF. The chain joins TRBV11-1 to TRBJ2-2; TRBD2 aligns across 9 bases. V was clipped by 5 bases and J by 4 bases; unmatched bases: 11. Germline assignment: CDR1 SGHAT and CDR2 FQDESV (reference sequence). The CDR3 has 17 residues.

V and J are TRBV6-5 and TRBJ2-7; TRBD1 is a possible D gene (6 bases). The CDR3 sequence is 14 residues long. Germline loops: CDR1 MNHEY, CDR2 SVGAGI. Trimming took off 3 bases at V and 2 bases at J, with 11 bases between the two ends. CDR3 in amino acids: CASSYQQGPYEQYF. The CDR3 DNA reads TGTGCCAGCAGTTATCAACAGGGCCCCTACGAGCAGTACTTC.

The CDR3 DNA is TGTGCCAGCAGAAGGGCCGGGGAGACCCAGTACTTC. Residues: CASRRAGETQYF. The gene calls are TRBV2 and TRBJ2-5; D call uncertain. Trimming removed 6 bases from V and 5 bases from J, with 10 bases in between. The CDR3 sequence is 12 residues long. CDR1 is SNHLY and CDR2 is FYNNEI in the germline V gene.

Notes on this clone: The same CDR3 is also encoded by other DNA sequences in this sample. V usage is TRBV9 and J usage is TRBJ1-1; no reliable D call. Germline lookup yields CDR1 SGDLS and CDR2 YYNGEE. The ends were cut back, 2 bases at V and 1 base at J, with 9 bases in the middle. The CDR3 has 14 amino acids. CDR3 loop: CASSVGTANTEAFF. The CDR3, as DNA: TGTGCCAGCAGCGTGGGTACTGCGAACACTGAAGCTTTCTTT.

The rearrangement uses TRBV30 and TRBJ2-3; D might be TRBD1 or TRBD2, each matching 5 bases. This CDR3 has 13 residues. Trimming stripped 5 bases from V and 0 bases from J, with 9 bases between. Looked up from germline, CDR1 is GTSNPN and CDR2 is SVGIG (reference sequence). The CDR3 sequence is CAWGTDSTDTQYF. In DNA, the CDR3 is TGTGCCTGGGGGACCGATAGCACAGATACGCAGTATTTT.